In its sample, the clone carrying this TCR beta chain was seen many times. Amplification of TCR alpha and beta CDR3 regions from RNA used iRepertoire nested multiplex PCR. A single record per CDR3 protein comes from TCRdb applying MiXCR to the multiplex PCR reads. The table has around 170,000 distinct CDR3 sequences, roughly two fifths seen once. The data belong to a study of glioma-infiltrating T cells. Sequencing was done on a sample of glioma tissue, nonneoplastic brain tissue, or PBMCs (not recorded which). This TCR derives from a human donor with low-grade glioma or glioblastoma, undergoing nonglioma brain surgery, or in good health (not recorded which).

The CDR3 loop is CASSLNPGAGTEAFF. Here the CDR3 DNA reads TGTGCCAGCAGTTTAAATCCGGGGGCTGGCACTGAAGCTTTCTTT. V and J are TRBV27 and TRBJ1-1, with D maybe TRBD1 (6 bases). Germline CDR1 MNHEY, CDR2 SMNVEV (reference sequence). V lost 2 bases and J 4 bases, leaving 14 bases between the germline ends. The CDR3 spans 15 residues.